These 11 T cell receptor beta chains came from one sample sequenced in a study of blood T cell repertoires in COVID-19. Here immunoSEQ multiplex PCR was the method, and the copy in TCRdb shows in-frame clones only, minus some. The sample lists around 190,000 clones; less than 90% were seen once. Sequencing was carried out using peripheral blood. The source is a man between 70 and 80 years old with active or convalescent COVID-19.

The chain carries TRBV28 and TRBJ2-7, with D hard to call. V dropped 4 bases and J dropped 4 bases, with 14 bases sitting between them. CDR1 is MDHEN and CDR2 is SYDVKM in the germline V gene. The CDR3 is 14 amino acids. The CDR3 DNA reads TGTGCCAGCAGTTCCTATATAACCTTTTACGAGCAGTACTTC. It specifies CASSSYITFYEQYF.

The rearrangement uses TRBV28 and TRBJ1-4; tentatively, D is TRBD1 (5 bases). The germline V and J ends were trimmed by 5 bases and 8 bases, with 15 bases remaining between them. This CDR3 is built from 14 residues. Germline values: CDR1 MDHEN, CDR2 SYDVKM. The CDR3, as DNA: TGTGCCAGCAGTCGGACAACCCCGGGCGAAAAACTGTTTTTT. Encoded protein: CASSRTTPGEKLFF.

In this sample, this clone turned up once. The rearrangement links TRBV30 to TRBJ2-7; D not resolved. The V gene lost 4 bases and the J gene lost 0 bases, with 13 bases spanning the gap. The CDR3 contains 14 residues. From germline, CDR1 is GTSNPN and CDR2 SVGIG (reference sequence). The CDR3 sequence is CAWKAQPSSYEQYF. CDR3 nucleotides: TGTGCCTGGAAAGCCCAACCTAGCTCCTACGAGCAGTACTTC. Drawing the rest from reference TRBV30 and TRBJ2-7, the complete variable domain is SQTIHQWPATLVQPVGSPLSLECTVEGTSNPNLYWYRQAAGRGLQLLFYSVGIGQISSEVPQNLSASRPQDRQFILSSKKLLLSDSGFYLCAWKAQPSSYEQYFGPGTRLTVT.

This clone has only a few counts. This chain uses TRBV18 with TRBJ1-1, with a tentative D call TRBD1 (5 bases). CDR1 KGHSH and CDR2 LQKENI come from the germline V gene. The CDR3 runs to 15 residues. The germline V and J ends were trimmed by 2 bases and 1 base, with 11 bases remaining between them. DNA for the CDR3: TGTGCCAGCTCACCAGGAGGGGCTCAGAACACTGAAGCTTTCTTT. It translates to CASSPGGAQNTEAFF.

The DNA of the CDR3 is TGTGCCAGCAGGCCGGGACTAGCCTACAATGAGCAGTTCTTC. This encodes CASRPGLAYNEQFF. This sequence joins TRBV7-2 and TRBJ2-1, with 8 bases lining up with TRBD2. The CDR3 covers 14 residues. Germline CDR1 reads SGHTA; CDR2 reads FQGNSA. Trimming at V came to 6 bases and at J to 2 bases, leaving 3 bases not matched to a gene.

The chain couples TRBV28 to TRBJ2-5; D is uncertain. V shed 6 bases and J shed 5 bases, with 10 bases lying between them. Germline CDR1 and CDR2: MDHEN and SYDVKM. This CDR3 is built from 12 residues. The CDR3 DNA reads TGTGCCAGCAGCTCCATGGCCGAGACCCAGTACTTC. It is translated as CASSSMAETQYF.

This chain connects TRBV5-1 to TRBJ2-1; 16 bases line up with TRBD2. V was pared by 4 bases and J by 3 bases, with 4 bases of the junction left unmatched. This CDR3 comprises 17 residues. Looked up from germline, CDR1 is SGHRS and CDR2 is YFSETQ. Written as DNA, the CDR3 is TGCGCCAGCAGCCCGGGACTAGCGGGAGGGCTCTACAATGAGCAGTTCTTC. Translated, it gives CASSPGLAGGLYNEQFF.

The rearrangement uses TRBV24-1 and TRBJ2-1; maybe TRBD2 (5 bases). CDR3 length: 16 amino acids. V was pared by 4 bases and J by 7 bases, with 19 bases between. Germline loops: CDR1 KGHDR, CDR2 SFDVKD. The CDR3 reads CATSDPAAGKLNEQFF. Written as DNA, the CDR3 is TGTGCCACCAGTGACCCAGCGGCAGGAAAACTGAATGAGCAGTTCTTC.

The V gene is TRBV30, the J gene TRBJ1-2, with 7 bases fitting TRBD1. The trim removed 2 bases at V and 8 bases at J, leaving 5 bases unmatched. CDR1 is GTSNPN and CDR2 is SVGIG in the germline V gene (reference sequence). The CDR3 runs to 12 residues. The CDR3 sequence: CAWSTGDWGYTF. DNA of the CDR3: TGTGCCTGGAGTACAGGGGACTGGGGCTACACCTTC. The variable domain in full, completed from reference TRBV30 and TRBJ1-2, reads SQTIHQWPATLVQPVGSPLSLECTVEGTSNPNLYWYRQAAGRGLQLLFYSVGIGQISSEVPQNLSASRPQDRQFILSSKKLLLSDSGFYLCAWSTGDWGYTFGSGTRLTVV.

This clone was found a few times. The chain joins TRBV5-1 to TRBJ2-7, with 8 bases fitting TRBD1. This CDR3 has 15 residues. V lost 0 bases, J lost 2 bases, and 4 bases stayed unmatched. Germline values: CDR1 SGHRS, CDR2 YFSETQ. The CDR3 region has the DNA TGCGCCAGCAGCTTGGGGACAGGGCCGGCCTACGAGCAGTACTTC. Encoded protein: CASSLGTGPAYEQYF. Based on the CDR3 plus reference TRBV5-1 and TRBJ2-7, the full variable domain is KAGVTQTPRYLIKTRGQQVTLSCSPISGHRSVSWYQQTPGQGLQFLFEYFSETQRNKGNFPGRFSGRQFSNSRSEMNVSTLELGDSALYLCASSLGTGPAYEQYFGPGTRLTVT.

The chain carries TRBV7-9 and TRBJ2-5; the match to TRBD2 covers 10 bases. This CDR3 region has 15 residues. The J segment lost 4 bases and the V segment lost 7 bases, leaving 9 bases of the junction unmatched. CDR1 and CDR2 from the germline V gene are SEHNR and FQNEAQ (reference sequence). The CDR3 nucleotides read TGTGCCAGCAACCCCACTAGCGGGATAGTAGAGACCCAGTACTTC. Translating it yields CASNPTSGIVETQYF.